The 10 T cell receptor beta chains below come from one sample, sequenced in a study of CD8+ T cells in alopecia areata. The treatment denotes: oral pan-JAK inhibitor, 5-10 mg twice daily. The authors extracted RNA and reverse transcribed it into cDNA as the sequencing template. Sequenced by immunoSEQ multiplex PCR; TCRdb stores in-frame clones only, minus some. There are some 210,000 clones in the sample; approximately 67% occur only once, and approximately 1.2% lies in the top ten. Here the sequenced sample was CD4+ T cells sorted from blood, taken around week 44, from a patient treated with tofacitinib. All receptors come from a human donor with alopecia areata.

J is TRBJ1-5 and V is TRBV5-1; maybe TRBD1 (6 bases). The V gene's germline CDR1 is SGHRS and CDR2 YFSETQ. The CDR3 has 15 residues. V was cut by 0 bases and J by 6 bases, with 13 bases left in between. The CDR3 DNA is TGCGCCAGCAGCTTGGCGGGGGGCAATAGTCAGCCCCAGCATTTT. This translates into CASSLAGGNSQPQHF.

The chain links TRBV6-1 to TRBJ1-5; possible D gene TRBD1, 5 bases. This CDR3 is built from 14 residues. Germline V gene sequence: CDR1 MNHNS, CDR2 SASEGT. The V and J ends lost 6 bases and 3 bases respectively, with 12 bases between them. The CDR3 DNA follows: TGTGCCAGCAGGACCGACAGCATCAATCAGCCCCAGCATTTT. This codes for CASRTDSINQPQHF.

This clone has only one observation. Here the CDR3 DNA reads TGCGCCAGCAGCTTGAACCTCGGGACAACTTACGAGCAGTACTTC. Translation gives CASSLNLGTTYEQYF. The chain employs TRBV5-1 and TRBJ2-7; possibly TRBD1 for D (6 bases). V lost 1 base to trimming and J lost 4 bases, with 15 bases between them. This CDR3 has 15 amino acids. Germline V lookup: CDR1 SGHRS, CDR2 YFSETQ.

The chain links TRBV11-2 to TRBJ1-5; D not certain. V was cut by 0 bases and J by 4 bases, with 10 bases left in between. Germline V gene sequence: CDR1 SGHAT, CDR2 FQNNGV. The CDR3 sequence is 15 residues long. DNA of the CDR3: TGTGCCAGCAGCTTAGAGGTTGGCCCAAATCAGCCCCAGCATTTT. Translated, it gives CASSLEVGPNQPQHF.

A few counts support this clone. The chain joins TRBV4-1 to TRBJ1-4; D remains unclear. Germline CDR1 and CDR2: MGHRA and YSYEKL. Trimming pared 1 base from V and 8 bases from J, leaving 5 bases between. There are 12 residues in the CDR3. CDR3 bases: TGCGCCAGCAGCCAAGTCGGGGAAAAACTGTTTTTT. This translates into CASSQVGEKLFF.

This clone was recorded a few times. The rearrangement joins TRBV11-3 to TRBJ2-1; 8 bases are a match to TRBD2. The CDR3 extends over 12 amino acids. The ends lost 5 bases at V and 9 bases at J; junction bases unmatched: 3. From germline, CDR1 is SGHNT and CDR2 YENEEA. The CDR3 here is CASSAGGGEQFF. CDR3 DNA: TGTGCCAGCAGCGCCGGGGGGGGTGAGCAGTTCTTC.

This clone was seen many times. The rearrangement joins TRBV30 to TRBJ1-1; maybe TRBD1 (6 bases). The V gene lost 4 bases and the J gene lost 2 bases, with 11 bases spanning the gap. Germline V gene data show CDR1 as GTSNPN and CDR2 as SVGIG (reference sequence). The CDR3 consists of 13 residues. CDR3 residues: CAWKDSYNTEAFF. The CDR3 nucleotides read TGTGCCTGGAAGGACAGCTATAACACTGAAGCTTTCTTT.

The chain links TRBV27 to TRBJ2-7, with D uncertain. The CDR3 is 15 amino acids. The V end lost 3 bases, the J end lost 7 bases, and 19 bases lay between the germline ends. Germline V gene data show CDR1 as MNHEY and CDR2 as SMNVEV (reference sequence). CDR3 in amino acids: CASSFGHAQKREQYF. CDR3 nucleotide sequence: TGTGCCAGCAGTTTCGGGCATGCCCAGAAGAGAGAGCAGTACTTC.

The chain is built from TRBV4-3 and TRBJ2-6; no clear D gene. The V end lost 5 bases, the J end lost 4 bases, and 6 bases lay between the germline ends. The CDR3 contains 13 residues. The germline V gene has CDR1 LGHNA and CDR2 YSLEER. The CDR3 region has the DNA TGCGCCAGCAGCGGCCGCGGGGCCAACGTCCTGACTTTC. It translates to CASSGRGANVLTF.

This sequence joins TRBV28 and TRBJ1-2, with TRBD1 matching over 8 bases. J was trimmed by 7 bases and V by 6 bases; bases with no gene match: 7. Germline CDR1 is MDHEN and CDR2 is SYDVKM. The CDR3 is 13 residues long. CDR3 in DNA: TGTGCCAGCAGCCTGCAGGGGGCGGTTGGCTACACCTTC. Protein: CASSLQGAVGYTF.